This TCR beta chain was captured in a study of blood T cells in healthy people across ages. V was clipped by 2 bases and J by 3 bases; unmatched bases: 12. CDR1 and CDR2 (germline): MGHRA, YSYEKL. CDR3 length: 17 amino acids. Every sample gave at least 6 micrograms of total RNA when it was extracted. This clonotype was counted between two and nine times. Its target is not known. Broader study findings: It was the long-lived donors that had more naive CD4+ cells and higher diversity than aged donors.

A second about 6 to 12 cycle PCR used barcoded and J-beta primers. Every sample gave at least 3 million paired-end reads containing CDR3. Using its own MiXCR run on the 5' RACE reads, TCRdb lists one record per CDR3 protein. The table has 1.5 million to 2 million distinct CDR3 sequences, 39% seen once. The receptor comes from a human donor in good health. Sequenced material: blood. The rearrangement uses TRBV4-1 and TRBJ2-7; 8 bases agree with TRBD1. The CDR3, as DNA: TGCGCCAGCAGCCAAAACGCAGGGGGCATCGGGGTCTACGAGCAGTACTTC. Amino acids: CASSQNAGGIGVYEQYF.